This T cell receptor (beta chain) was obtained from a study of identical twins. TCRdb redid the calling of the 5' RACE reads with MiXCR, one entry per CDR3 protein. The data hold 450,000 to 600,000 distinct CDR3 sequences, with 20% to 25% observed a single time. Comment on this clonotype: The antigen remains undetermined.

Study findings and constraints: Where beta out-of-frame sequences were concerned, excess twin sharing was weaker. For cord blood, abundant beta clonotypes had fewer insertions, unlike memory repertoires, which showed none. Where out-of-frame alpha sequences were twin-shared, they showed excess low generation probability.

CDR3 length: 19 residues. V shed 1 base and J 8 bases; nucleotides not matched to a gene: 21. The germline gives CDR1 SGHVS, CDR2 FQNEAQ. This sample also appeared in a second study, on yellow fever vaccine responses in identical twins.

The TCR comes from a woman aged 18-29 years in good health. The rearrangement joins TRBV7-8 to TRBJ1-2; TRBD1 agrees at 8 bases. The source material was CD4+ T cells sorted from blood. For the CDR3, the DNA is TGTGCCAGCAGCTTAGTGACAACGCCCAGGACAGGGAGTGGAGGGGGCTACACCTTC. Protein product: CASSLVTTPRTGSGGGYTF.